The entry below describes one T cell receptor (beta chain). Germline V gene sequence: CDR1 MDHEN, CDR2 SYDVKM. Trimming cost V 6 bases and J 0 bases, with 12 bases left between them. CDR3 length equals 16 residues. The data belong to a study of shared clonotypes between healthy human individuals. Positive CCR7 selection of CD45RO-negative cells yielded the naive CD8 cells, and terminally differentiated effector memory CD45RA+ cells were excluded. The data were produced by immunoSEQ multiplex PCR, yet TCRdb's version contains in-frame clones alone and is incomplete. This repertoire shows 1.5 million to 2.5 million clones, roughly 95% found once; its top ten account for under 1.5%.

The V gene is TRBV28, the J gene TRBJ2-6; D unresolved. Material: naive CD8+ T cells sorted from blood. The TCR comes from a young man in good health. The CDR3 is CASRRYSGSGANVLTF. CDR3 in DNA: TGTGCCAGCAGACGTTACTCCGGCTCTGGGGCCAACGTCCTGACTTTC.